The 17 T cell receptor beta chains listed next were all sequenced from one sample in a study of blood T cell repertoires in COVID-19. Measured with immunoSEQ multiplex PCR; TCRdb has only the in-frame clones, and not every one. This table holds approximately 440,000 clones, 80% to 95% found once. Sequencing was carried out using PBMCs or T cells enriched from blood (not recorded which). The receptors shown here come from a young man who had recovered from COVID-19.

V gene TRBV6-5 combines with J gene TRBJ2-7, with 11 bases that match TRBD2. This CDR3 is built from 16 residues. CDR1 MNHEY and CDR2 SVGAGI come from the germline V gene. Trimming removed 4 bases from V and 5 bases from J; junction bases left unmatched: 10. The CDR3 bases are TGTGCCAGCAGTTCCCTTACTAGCGGGAGCCGCGACGAGCAGTACTTC. As protein: CASSSLTSGSRDEQYF.

The V gene is TRBV5-1, the J gene TRBJ2-2, with a weak D call TRBD1 (5 bases). This CDR3 is built from 16 residues. V shed 4 bases and J shed 0 bases, with 13 bases lying between them. Looked up from germline, CDR1 is SGHRS and CDR2 is YFSETQ. The CDR3 reads CASSPTQTANTGELFF. For the CDR3, the DNA is TGCGCCAGCAGCCCTACCCAGACAGCGAACACCGGGGAGCTGTTTTTT.

V usage is TRBV2 and J usage is TRBJ2-2, with 10 bases aligning to TRBD2. The CDR3 sequence is 14 residues long. Trimming cost V 5 bases and J 6 bases; bases outside gene matches: 3. Germline CDR1 and CDR2: SNHLY and FYNNEI. The DNA of the CDR3 is TGTGCCAGCAGTCCCGGACTAGCGGCCGGGGAGCTGTTTTTT. Translating gives CASSPGLAAGELFF.

The V call is TRBV19, the J call TRBJ1-1, with no clear D. CDR1 and CDR2 from the germline V gene are LNHDA and SQIVND (reference sequence). The ends were cut back, 5 bases at V and 4 bases at J, with 5 bases in the middle. This CDR3 comprises 11 residues. In DNA form, the CDR3 reads TGTGCCAGTAGTTCGTTCACTGAAGCTTTCTTT. This translates into CASSSFTEAFF.

CDR3: CASSSSGGSGYTF. DNA for the CDR3: TGTGCCAGCAGCTCCTCGGGGGGCTCTGGCTACACCTTC. The chain couples TRBV7-3 to TRBJ1-2, with a possible D match to TRBD1 (6 bases). CDR3 length: 13 amino acids. Looked up from germline, CDR1 is SGHTA and CDR2 is FQGTGA. V lost 4 bases to trimming and J lost 7 bases, with 13 bases between them.

The J gene is TRBJ2-7, the V gene TRBV2; 10 positions agree with TRBD2. The CDR3 covers 14 residues. V lost 6 bases to trimming and J lost 0 bases; unmatched junction nucleotides: 2. From germline, CDR1 is SNHLY and CDR2 FYNNEI. The CDR3 sequence is CASRSGGVSYEQYF. CDR3 sequence (DNA): TGTGCCAGCAGAAGCGGGGGGGTCTCCTACGAGCAGTACTTC. The full variable domain, with the rest looked up from reference TRBV2 and TRBJ2-7, is EPEVTQTPSHQVTQMGQEVILRCVPISNHLYFYWYRQILGQKVEFLVSFYNNEISEKSEIFDDQFSVERPDGSNFTLKIRSTKLEDSAMYFCASRSGGVSYEQYFGPGTRLTVT.

The chain uses TRBV24-1 and TRBJ2-5; 7 bases line up with TRBD1. The CDR3 consists of 16 residues. Germline loops: CDR1 KGHDR, CDR2 SFDVKD. V shed 7 bases, J shed 5 bases, and the junction held 15 bases outside the gene matches. CDR3 amino acids: CATRNYHLGGQETQYF. Here the CDR3 DNA reads TGTGCCACCAGGAACTACCACTTAGGGGGCCAGGAGACCCAGTACTTC.

This clone was seen a few times. This chain uses TRBV29-1 with TRBJ1-3; 10 bases fit TRBD1. CDR3 length: 15 residues. The germline V gene has CDR1 SQVTM and CDR2 ANQGSEA. The V gene end was trimmed by 1 base and the J gene end by 4 bases; junction bases not matched to a gene: 4. CDR3 loop: CSVEGQGATGNTIYF. The DNA for the CDR3 is TGCAGCGTTGAAGGACAGGGGGCGACCGGAAACACCATATATTTT. Based on the CDR3 plus reference TRBV29-1 and TRBJ1-3, the full variable domain is SAVISQKPSRDICQRGTSLTIQCQVDSQVTMMFWYRQQPGQSLTLIATANQGSEATYESGFVIDKFPISRPNLTFSTLTVSNMSPEDSSIYLCSVEGQGATGNTIYFGEGSWLTVV.

The rearrangement joins TRBV4-1 to TRBJ1-1; D may be TRBD1 (6 bases). The V end was cut by 1 base, the J end by 1 base, with 22 bases between. There are 19 residues in the CDR3. In germline, CDR1 is MGHRA, CDR2 YSYEKL. The CDR3 nucleotides are TGCGCCAGCAGCCAAGCCCTCGGGGGGACAACCGGATGGAACACTGAAGCTTTCTTT. Protein: CASSQALGGTTGWNTEAFF.

This clone was counted a single time. This sequence joins TRBV20-1 and TRBJ2-4; weak D call: TRBD2 (6 bases). This CDR3 is 11 amino acids long. Germline V gene sequence: CDR1 DFQATT, CDR2 SNEGSKA (reference sequence). V gave up 6 bases and J gave up 8 bases, with 11 bases separating them. CDR3 in amino acids: CSARPGDIQYF. In DNA form, the CDR3 reads TGCAGTGCCCGGCCGGGGGACATTCAGTACTTC.

The chain uses TRBV12-5 and TRBJ1-6; D perhaps matches TRBD1 (5 bases). The CDR3 contains 14 residues. Germline values: CDR1 LGHNT, CDR2 FRNRAP. Deletions cut 7 bases from V and 1 base from J, with 8 bases between. The CDR3: CASAGGSYNSPLHF. DNA of the CDR3: TGTGCTAGTGCCGGGGGATCCTATAATTCACCCCTCCACTTT.

The chain recombines TRBV29-1 with TRBJ2-2, with 7 bases aligning to TRBD2. J gave up 4 bases and V 8 bases, and 10 bases lay outside the gene matches. This CDR3 comprises 14 residues. Germline loops: CDR1 SQVTM, CDR2 ANQGSEA. CDR3 sequence reads: CSYRSGGGTGELFF. CDR3 DNA: TGCAGCTACCGGAGCGGCGGGGGCACCGGGGAGCTGTTTTTT.

This chain connects TRBV27 to TRBJ1-5, with 7 bases aligning to TRBD1. This CDR3 is 13 amino acids long. The germline gives CDR1 MNHEY, CDR2 SMNVEV (reference sequence). Trimming removed 4 bases from V and 7 bases from J; junction bases left unmatched: 4. For the CDR3, the DNA is TGTGCCAGCAGTTACAGACAGGGACAGCCCCAGCATTTT. Its translation: CASSYRQGQPQHF.

This clone was seen once. V usage is TRBV28 and J usage is TRBJ1-4; D not resolved. Trimming shortened V by 7 bases and J by 5 bases, and 8 bases separated the two germline ends. The V gene's germline CDR1 is MDHEN and CDR2 SYDVKM. The CDR3 length is 12 residues. The CDR3 loop reads CASTRGNEKLFF. As DNA, the CDR3 is TGTGCCAGCACCCGGGGAAATGAAAAACTGTTTTTT. Based on the CDR3 plus reference TRBV28 and TRBJ1-4, the full variable domain is DVKVTQSSRYLVKRTGEKVFLECVQDMDHENMFWYRQDPGLGLRLIYFSYDVKMKEKGDIPEGYSVSREKKERFSLILESASTNQTSMYLCASTRGNEKLFFGSGTQLSVL.

For this clone: Other DNA sequences from this sample encode an identical CDR3 as well. This chain uses TRBV2 with TRBJ2-1, with D possibly TRBD1 on 7 matching bases. Trimming left V 8 bases short and J 3 bases short, with 11 bases between. The CDR3 totals 13 residues. CDR1 is SNHLY, CDR2 FYNNEI, per germline. In DNA form, the CDR3 reads TGTGCCAGCGGCAGGGGGGACTACAATGAGCAGTTCTTC. It encodes CASGRGDYNEQFF.

The chain couples TRBV4-1 to TRBJ1-2; D gene uncertain. The germline V gene has CDR1 MGHRA and CDR2 YSYEKL. CDR3 length: 15 residues. The V gene lost 0 bases and the J gene lost 5 bases, with 13 bases spanning the gap. CDR3 sequence: CASSQEPGFGYGYTF. DNA for the CDR3: TGCGCCAGCAGCCAAGAACCGGGGTTCGGGTATGGCTACACCTTC.

The chain links TRBV5-5 to TRBJ1-5; the D gene is possibly TRBD1 (6 bases). Germline V CDR1 and CDR2: SGHKS, YYEKEE (reference sequence). CDR3 length: 14 amino acids. Trimming cost V 3 bases and J 6 bases, with 13 bases left between them. The CDR3, as DNA: TGTGCCAGCAGCTGGGGACAAACAGGTCAGCCCCAGCATTTT. Amino acids: CASSWGQTGQPQHF.